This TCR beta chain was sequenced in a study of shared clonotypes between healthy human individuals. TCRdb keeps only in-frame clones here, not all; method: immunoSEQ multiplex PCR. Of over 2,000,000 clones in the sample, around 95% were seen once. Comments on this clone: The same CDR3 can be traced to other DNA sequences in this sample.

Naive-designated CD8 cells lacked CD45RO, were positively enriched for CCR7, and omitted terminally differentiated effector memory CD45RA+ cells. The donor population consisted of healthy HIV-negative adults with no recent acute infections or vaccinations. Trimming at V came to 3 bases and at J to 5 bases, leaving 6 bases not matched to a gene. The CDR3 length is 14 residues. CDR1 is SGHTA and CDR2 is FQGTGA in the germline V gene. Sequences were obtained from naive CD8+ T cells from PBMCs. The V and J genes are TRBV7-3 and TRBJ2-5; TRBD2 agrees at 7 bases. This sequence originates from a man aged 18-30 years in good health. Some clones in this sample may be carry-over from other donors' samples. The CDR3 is CASSLTGGRETQYF. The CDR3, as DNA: TGTGCCAGCAGCTTGACGGGGGGTCGGGAGACCCAGTACTTC.